The present entry profiles one T cell receptor (beta chain) with its context. What it binds is not known. The record originates from a study of CD8+ T cells in alopecia areata. Overall study findings and caveats: Sequencing of scalp samples also captures resident alphabeta T cells of normal skin. Researchers report lesional scalp, most notably alopecia totalis/universalis, outstripped normal scalp in clonality.

Extracted from the samples, RNA was reverse transcribed into cDNA to serve as the sequencing template. Only in-frame clones appear in the TCRdb table, and some are missing; sequencing was by immunoSEQ multiplex PCR. This sample has approximately 24,000 clones; approximately 52% occur once, and the top ten carry less than 35%. The CDR3 is 14 residues long. Germline-derived CDR1 and CDR2 are SEHNR and FQNEAQ (reference sequence). V was shortened by 1 base and J by 6 bases, with 9 bases between the two germline ends. Sorted populations comprised CD4+ and CD8+ T cells obtained from PBMCs. The sequencing sample was made of NKG2D-high CD8+ T cells sorted from blood. This receptor was identified in a human donor with alopecia areata. The chain employs TRBV7-9 and TRBJ1-4; no reliable D call. The CDR3 sequence: CASSLVEADEKLFF. DNA for the CDR3: TGTGCCAGCAGCTTAGTAGAGGCTGATGAAAAACTGTTTTTT.